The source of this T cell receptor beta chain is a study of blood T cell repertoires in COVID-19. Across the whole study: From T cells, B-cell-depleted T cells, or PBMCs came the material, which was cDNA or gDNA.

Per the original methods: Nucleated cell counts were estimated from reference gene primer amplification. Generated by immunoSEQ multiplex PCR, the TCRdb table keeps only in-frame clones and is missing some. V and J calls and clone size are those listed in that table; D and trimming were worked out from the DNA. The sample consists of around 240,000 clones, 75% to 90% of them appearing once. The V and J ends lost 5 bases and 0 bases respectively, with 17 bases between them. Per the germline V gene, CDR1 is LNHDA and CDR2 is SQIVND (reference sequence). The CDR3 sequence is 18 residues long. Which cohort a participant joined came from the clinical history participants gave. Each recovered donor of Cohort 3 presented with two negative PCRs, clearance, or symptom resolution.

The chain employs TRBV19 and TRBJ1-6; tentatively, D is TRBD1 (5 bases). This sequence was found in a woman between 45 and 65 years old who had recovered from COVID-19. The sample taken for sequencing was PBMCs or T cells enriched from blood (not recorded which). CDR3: CASSYGGTGSSYNSPLHF. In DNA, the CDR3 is TGTGCCAGTAGTTACGGCGGCACAGGAAGCTCCTATAATTCACCCCTCCACTTT.